These 20 T cell receptor beta chains share one sample of origin, sequenced in a study of radiation and T cells in renal cell carcinoma. Assay: immunoSEQ multiplex PCR; the TCRdb copy retains only in-frame clones and omits some. Of about 120,000 clones in the sample, 65% to 85% were seen once. Time point here: blood 2 weeks post-SBRT. Stated treatment: 15 Gy SBRT to primary tumor, nephrectomy 4 weeks later. This sample comprised blood, obtained from a patient whose treatment included radiotherapy and nephrectomy. These receptors all stem from a man between 45 and 60 years old with renal cell carcinoma.

This clone was counted a single time. The chain combines TRBV19 with TRBJ2-2; D is unresolved. The ends were cut back, 6 bases at V and 6 bases at J, with 14 bases in the middle. Per germline, CDR1 LNHDA and CDR2 SQIVND (reference sequence). CDR3 size: 14 residues. CDR3 coding DNA: TGTGCCAGTAGAGACCGTTATGACGCCGGGGAGCTGTTTTTT. It translates to CASRDRYDAGELFF.

The V call is TRBV7-6, the J call TRBJ2-3; D unresolved. CDR1 SGHVS and CDR2 FNYEAQ come from the germline V gene. V was cut by 5 bases and J by 7 bases, with 7 bases left in between. The CDR3 runs 11 residues. The CDR3 nucleotides read TGTGCCAGCAGCCGAGGCCATACGCAGTATTTT. It yields the protein CASSRGHTQYF.

The V call is TRBV5-4, the J call TRBJ1-2; a possible D gene is TRBD1 (5 bases). V lost 4 bases and J lost 7, with 20 bases in between. The CDR3 has 15 residues. Germline V gives CDR1 SGHNT, CDR2 YYREEE (reference sequence). In DNA form, the CDR3 reads TGTGCCAGCAGCGCGCTATCGAGGCAGGGAGGTGGCTACACCTTC. This translates into CASSALSRQGGGYTF.

This clone was found once. The genes are TRBV5-1 and TRBJ2-1; 7 bases fit TRBD1. CDR3 length equals 15 residues. Germline CDR1 SGHRS, CDR2 YFSETQ. J lost 0 bases, V lost 6 bases, and 6 bases had no gene match. CDR3 sequence (DNA): TGCGCCAGCACGTTAGGACAGGTCTCCTACAATGAGCAGTTCTTC. It specifies CASTLGQVSYNEQFF.

This clone was seen a handful of times. The sample carries other DNA sequences with the same CDR3. V is TRBV14 and J is TRBJ2-3, with D maybe TRBD1 (7 bases). Trimming removed 0 bases at V and 6 bases at J, with 13 bases between. Germline V gives CDR1 SGHDN, CDR2 FVKESK. This CDR3 contains 15 residues. CDR3 DNA sequence: TGTGCCAGCAGCCAAGATCCGGAGGGGGCGGATACGCAGTATTTT. Its protein product is CASSQDPEGADTQYF.

V is TRBV14 and J is TRBJ1-3; D might be TRBD1 (5 bases). The V gene lost 1 base and the J gene lost 2 bases, with 12 bases spanning the gap. Germline CDR1 reads SGHDN; CDR2 reads FVKESK. The CDR3 spans 16 residues. The CDR3: CASSQASWDPGNTIYF. CDR3 DNA sequence: TGTGCCAGCAGCCAAGCGTCGTGGGACCCTGGAAACACCATATATTTT.

This chain joins TRBV5-4 and TRBJ1-2; D remains unclear. CDR1 and CDR2 (germline): SGHNT, YYREEE (reference sequence). The ends were cut back, 4 bases at V and 0 bases at J, with 7 bases in the middle. The CDR3 spans 13 residues. The CDR3, as DNA: TGTGCCAGCAGCCCGGACTCTAACTATGGCTACACCTTC. It is translated as CASSPDSNYGYTF.

V gene TRBV11-3 combines with J gene TRBJ2-7, with D tentatively TRBD1 (6 bases). Trimming removed 5 bases from V and 0 bases from J, with 8 bases in between. This CDR3 comprises 13 residues. Germline V gives CDR1 SGHNT, CDR2 YENEEA. The CDR3 spells CASSIQGSYEQYF. The CDR3 DNA sequence: TGTGCCAGCAGCATACAGGGCTCCTACGAGCAGTACTTC.

The J gene is TRBJ1-5, the V gene TRBV2, with no clear D. Germline CDR1 and CDR2: SNHLY and FYNNEI. This CDR3 has 13 residues. The CDR3 spells CVGSGDRDQPQHF. CDR3 nucleotide sequence: TGTGTTGGGAGCGGGGATAGGGATCAGCCCCAGCATTTT.

The V gene is TRBV2, the J gene TRBJ1-5, with 9 bases fitting TRBD1. The CDR3 extends over 17 amino acids. Per the germline V gene, CDR1 is SNHLY and CDR2 is FYNNEI. The trim removed 2 bases at V and 6 bases at J, leaving 11 bases unmatched. This CDR3 reads CASSELFDRGQGQPQHF. CDR3 sequence (DNA): TGTGCCAGCAGTGAACTGTTTGATCGGGGACAGGGTCAGCCCCAGCATTTT.

This clone has a single count. The gene calls are TRBV28 and TRBJ2-3, with 8 nucleotides matching TRBD1. Trimming cost V 6 bases and J 9 bases; bases outside gene matches: 11. This CDR3 is built from 14 residues. Germline V gene data show CDR1 as MDHEN and CDR2 as SYDVKM. The DNA for the CDR3 is TGTGCCAGCAGAACTGACAGGGGTCCGGGGACGCAGTATTTT. Translation gives CASRTDRGPGTQYF.

The chain uses TRBV2 and TRBJ1-4; TRBD1 matches at 7 bases. With 4 bases clipped from V and 7 bases from J, the junction kept 6 bases outside the gene matches. The CDR3 runs to 14 residues. From germline, CDR1 is SNHLY and CDR2 FYNNEI. The DNA for the CDR3 is TGTGCCAGCAGTGTCGGGACAGCGATTGAAAAACTGTTTTTT. It encodes CASSVGTAIEKLFF.

The rearrangement joins TRBV6-5 to TRBJ2-7; D is perhaps TRBD1 or TRBD2 (6 bases each). CDR1 and CDR2 (germline): MNHEY, SVGAGI. V was clipped by 2 bases and J by 4 bases, with 15 bases between them. The CDR3 has 15 amino acids. The CDR3 DNA reads as TGTGCCAGCAGTTACACGGGGGCGAGCGGGTACGAGCAGTACTTC. It is translated as CASSYTGASGYEQYF.

For the CDR3, the DNA is TGCGCCAGCAGCTTTGACTTGAGCTCCTACAATGAGCAGTTCTTC. It encodes CASSFDLSSYNEQFF. The chain is built from TRBV5-1 and TRBJ2-1; D remains unclear. Germline V gene lookup returns CDR1 SGHRS and CDR2 YFSETQ. The CDR3 extends over 15 amino acids. The V end lost 2 bases, the J end lost 0 bases, and 9 bases lay between the germline ends.

The V gene is TRBV6-5, the J gene TRBJ1-2; D might be TRBD1 (6 bases). CDR1 MNHEY and CDR2 SVGAGI come from the germline V gene. Trimming removed 0 bases at V and 8 bases at J, with 10 bases between. The CDR3 sequence is 13 residues long. CDR3 nucleotides: TGTGCCAGCAGTTACTCGACAGGTGGAGGCTACACCTTC. Its translation: CASSYSTGGGYTF.

The V and J genes are TRBV2 and TRBJ1-3; 7 bases are a match to TRBD1. V was clipped by 4 bases and J by 4 bases; unmatched bases: 4. CDR3 size: 14 residues. Per germline, CDR1 SNHLY and CDR2 FYNNEI. CDR3 protein: CASSVSGGGNTIYF. DNA of the CDR3: TGTGCCAGCAGTGTTTCAGGGGGAGGAAACACCATATATTTT.

This chain uses TRBV18 with TRBJ1-3; D is ambiguous. The germline gives CDR1 KGHSH, CDR2 LQKENI. V lost 6 bases and J lost 4, with 19 bases in between. This CDR3 is built from 16 residues. CDR3 DNA: TGTGCCAGCTCGTCACGCCGGGCCCTGGGGGGAAACACCATATATTTT. It translates to CASSSRRALGGNTIYF.

This chain uses TRBV6-5 with TRBJ2-5, with 7 nucleotides matching TRBD2. Germline V lookup: CDR1 MNHEY, CDR2 SVGAGI. Losses at the gene ends were 5 bases for V and 5 bases for J; bases not matched to a gene: 8. The CDR3 has 14 residues. CDR3 region: CASSILGLGETQYF. The CDR3 region has the DNA TGTGCCAGCAGTATTTTAGGACTAGGGGAGACCCAGTACTTC.

This chain joins TRBV5-1 and TRBJ1-1; unclear D gene. Trimming took 0 bases from V and 4 from J, leaving 13 bases between them. CDR1 is SGHRS, CDR2 YFSETQ, per germline. The CDR3 totals 15 residues. CDR3 in amino acids: CASSLGSSLPTEAFF. As DNA, the CDR3 is TGCGCCAGCAGCTTGGGCAGCTCTTTGCCCACTGAAGCTTTCTTT. Full variable domain (rest looked up from reference TRBV5-1 and TRBJ1-1): KAGVTQTPRYLIKTRGQQVTLSCSPISGHRSVSWYQQTPGQGLQFLFEYFSETQRNKGNFPGRFSGRQFSNSRSEMNVSTLELGDSALYLCASSLGSSLPTEAFFGQGTRLTVV.

The chain links TRBV7-4 to TRBJ2-2, with TRBD1 matching over 9 bases. CDR1 and CDR2 from the germline V gene are SGHVT and SQSDAQ. The CDR3 sequence is 20 residues long. Trimming cost V 5 bases and J 2 bases; bases outside gene matches: 18. CDR3 coding DNA: TGTGCCAGCAGCGCCCGTGGCAGGGACAGGGCTTGTAACAACACCGGGGAGCTGTTTTTT. Residues: CASSARGRDRACNNTGELFF.